These 10 T cell receptor beta chains originate from one sample sequenced in a study of blood T cell repertoires in COVID-19. Clones were sequenced by immunoSEQ multiplex PCR, and TCRdb holds only the in-frame ones, with some missing. The sample shows 650,000 to 800,000 clones, about 90% of them seen only once. The sample consisted of peripheral blood. These TCRs come from a woman under 30 with acute or convalescent COVID-19.

This clone was counted once. The V call is TRBV9, the J call TRBJ1-2; a weak D match, TRBD1 (5 bases). The CDR3 is made up of 14 amino acids. The germline V gene encodes CDR1 SGDLS and CDR2 YYNGEE. Trimming pared 3 bases from V and 4 bases from J, leaving 13 bases between. CDR3 bases: TGTGCCAGCAGCGACCGACAGCCTTCCTATGGCTACACCTTC. It translates to CASSDRQPSYGYTF.

This clone was seen only once. The chain links TRBV5-6 to TRBJ1-2; TRBD1 agrees at 7 bases. The germline V gene has CDR1 SGHDT and CDR2 YYEEEE. The CDR3 consists of 14 residues. The V gene end was trimmed by 4 bases and the J gene end by 3 bases; junction bases not matched to a gene: 6. The CDR3 spells CASSQPDRDYGYTF. CDR3 sequence (DNA): TGTGCCAGCAGCCAGCCTGACAGGGACTATGGCTACACCTTC.

The chain is built from TRBV6-2 or TRBV6-3 and TRBJ1-2, with TRBD1 identical over 10 bases. Trimming at V came to 6 bases and at J to 1 base, leaving 8 bases not matched to a gene. Germline V lookup: CDR1 MNHEY, CDR2 SVGEGT. The CDR3 spans 16 residues. The CDR3 region is CASSDQGTGVNYGYTF. CDR3 coding DNA: TGTGCCAGCAGCGACCAGGGGACAGGGGTTAACTATGGCTACACCTTC.

The chain has TRBV9 and TRBJ2-3; 9 bases line up with TRBD2. CDR3 size: 15 residues. CDR1 SGDLS and CDR2 YYNGEE come from the germline V gene. V lost 4 bases to trimming and J lost 2 bases; unmatched junction nucleotides: 5. The CDR3 is CASSSSGVITDTQYF. In DNA, the CDR3 is TGTGCCAGCAGCTCTAGCGGGGTTATCACAGATACGCAGTATTTT.

This chain uses TRBV6-5 with TRBJ1-3; D unresolved. This CDR3 is built from 14 residues. With 6 bases removed from V and 0 bases from J, the gap between germline ends came to 9 bases. Germline CDR1 and CDR2: MNHEY and SVGAGI. CDR3 DNA sequence: TGTGCCAGCAGAAACCCGGGCTCTGGAAACACCATATATTTT. Translating it yields CASRNPGSGNTIYF.

This rearrangement joins TRBV12-5 to TRBJ1-2, with a weak D call TRBD1 (6 bases). The CDR3 runs 17 residues. Germline V gene data show CDR1 as LGHNT and CDR2 as FRNRAP. Trimming removed 0 bases from V and 2 bases from J, with 16 bases in between. CDR3 residues: CASGLVLTGRLNYGYTF. The CDR3 DNA reads TGTGCTAGTGGTTTGGTACTCACAGGGCGGCTGAACTATGGCTACACCTTC.

The rearrangement uses TRBV24-1 and TRBJ1-2, with TRBD1 matching 7 bases. The CDR3 is made up of 17 amino acids. Trimming cost V 7 bases and J 8 bases; bases outside gene matches: 21. Germline V CDR1 and CDR2: KGHDR, SFDVKD. CDR3 nucleotide sequence: TGTGCCACCAGGATGGAGGGGGCCGGACTCCACGTTGGGGGCTACACCTTC. This gives the protein CATRMEGAGLHVGGYTF.

The chain recombines TRBV10-3 with TRBJ2-6; 10 bases are a match to TRBD2. The CDR3 is 21 amino acids. The germline V gene has CDR1 ENHRY and CDR2 SYGVKD. V lost 2 bases to trimming and J lost 0 bases; unmatched junction nucleotides: 13. The CDR3 sequence is CAISETALAGVDSSGANVLTF. The CDR3 DNA follows: TGTGCCATCAGTGAGACCGCTCTAGCGGGGGTTGACAGCTCTGGGGCCAACGTCCTGACTTTC.

V and J are TRBV5-6 and TRBJ2-3; D unresolved. There are 13 residues in the CDR3. The V end was cut by 2 bases, the J end by 6 bases, with 10 bases between. The germline gives CDR1 SGHDT, CDR2 YYEEEE. The CDR3 is CASSFTGGDTQYF. The CDR3 bases are TGTGCCAGCAGCTTCACGGGTGGGGATACGCAGTATTTT.

The V gene is TRBV27, the J gene TRBJ2-7; D call uncertain. CDR3 length: 16 residues. CDR1 MNHEY and CDR2 SMNVEV come from the germline V gene (reference sequence). V was clipped by 5 bases and J by 0 bases, with 17 bases between them. The CDR3: CASSRLFTVDSYEQYF. The CDR3 DNA reads TGTGCCAGCAGTCGGTTATTTACGGTCGACTCCTACGAGCAGTACTTC.